The next 14 T cell receptor beta chains were all read from a single sample in a study of molecular identifiers for immune sequencing clone quantification. TCRdb used MiXCR to reprocess the PCR reads, holding one entry per CDR3 protein. The profile shows roughly 71,000 distinct CDR3 sequences, less than 20% of them singletons. Sequencing was carried out using naive CD8+ T cells from blood, with Jurkat cell RNA spiked in. Regarding subset: FACS-sorted CD8+CD4-CCR7+CD45RA+ naive T cells. These receptors were collected from a human donor in good health. Some libraries in this study had Jurkat cell RNA spiked in.

This clonotype was picked up many times. This chain joins TRBV19 and TRBJ1-5; no reliable D call. The V end was cut by 7 bases, the J end by 4 bases, with 17 bases between. The germline gives CDR1 LNHDA, CDR2 SQIVND (reference sequence). The CDR3 is 15 amino acids. CDR3 in DNA: TGTGCCAGTATGGTGGGCCTAGCTGGTAATCAGCCCCAGCATTTT. It is translated as CASMVGLAGNQPQHF.

This clonotype was seen many times. V and J are TRBV29-1 and TRBJ1-2; 10 nucleotides align to TRBD1. The CDR3 has 15 residues. Germline lookup yields CDR1 SQVTM and CDR2 ANQGSEA. Trimming cost V 6 bases and J 1 base; bases outside gene matches: 8. The CDR3 coding sequence is TGCAGCGTCAGTACGGACAGGGGGTTTAACTATGGCTACACCTTC. Translation gives CSVSTDRGFNYGYTF.

The sample holds many counts of this clonotype. V is TRBV5-5 and J is TRBJ2-3, with a possible D match to TRBD1 (6 bases). CDR3 length: 14 residues. Per germline, CDR1 SGHKS and CDR2 YYEKEE (reference sequence). V lost 4 bases and J lost 4, with 13 bases in between. The CDR3 protein is CASSTTGGPDTQYF. Here the CDR3 DNA reads TGTGCCAGCAGCACGACAGGCGGTCCAGATACGCAGTATTTT. The full variable domain, rest sourced from reference TRBV5-5 and TRBJ2-3, is DAGVTQSPTHLIKTRGQQVTLRCSPISGHKSVSWYQQVLGQGPQFIFQYYEKEERGRGNFPDRFSARQFPNYSSELNVNALLLGDSALYLCASSTTGGPDTQYFGPGTRLTVL.

This clonotype was detected once. A read error may explain this, as a much larger clone is one base away. This chain connects TRBV28 to TRBJ2-3; no definite D call. Trimming removed 7 bases at V and 2 bases at J, with 7 bases between. From germline, CDR1 is MDHEN and CDR2 SYDVKM. The CDR3 covers 12 residues. CDR3 residues: CASNLATDTQYF. CDR3 nucleotide sequence: TGTGCCAGCAACTTAGCCACAGATACGCAGTATTTT. Full variable domain (outside the CDR3, taken from reference TRBV28 and TRBJ2-3): DVKVTQSSRYLVKRTGEKVFLECVQDMDHENMFWYRQDPGLGLRLIYFSYDVKMKEKGDIPEGYSVSREKKERFSLILESASTNQTSMYLCASNLATDTQYFGPGTRLTVL.

This clonotype has ten or more counts. The chain combines TRBV12-3 or TRBV12-4 with TRBJ1-2; D gene ambiguous. CDR3 length: 17 amino acids. V was trimmed by 4 bases and J by 0 bases, leaving 18 bases between them. CDR3 coding DNA: TGTGCCAGCAGTTCTTGGGCAGAGGATCAAGCTAACTATGGCTACACCTTC. Residues: CASSSWAEDQANYGYTF.

This clonotype was picked up many times. This rearrangement joins TRBV9 to TRBJ2-2; D is unclear. Germline loops: CDR1 SGDLS, CDR2 YYNGEE. V shed 0 bases and J shed 1 base, with 13 bases lying between them. The length of the CDR3 is 17 residues. Written as DNA, the CDR3 is TGTGCCAGCAGCGTAGTAAGTGTAGCCGGGAACACCGGGGAGCTGTTTTTT. Protein sequence: CASSVVSVAGNTGELFF.

This clonotype was seen more than once but under ten times. V and J are TRBV12-3 or TRBV12-4 and TRBJ2-2; D may be TRBD1 (5 bases). V was pared by 6 bases and J by 6 bases, with 8 bases between. This CDR3 region has 12 residues. The CDR3: CASRDMAGELFF. CDR3 DNA: TGTGCCAGCAGGGACATGGCCGGGGAGCTGTTTTTT.

This clonotype showed up just a few times. The CDR3 protein is CASMDSPECTEAFF. The CDR3, as DNA: TGTGCCAGCATGGACAGCCCAGAGTGCACTGAAGCTTTCTTT. The chain links TRBV2 to TRBJ1-1; perhaps TRBD1 as D (6 bases). In germline, CDR1 is SNHLY, CDR2 FYNNEI. V shed 7 bases and J shed 4 bases, with 16 bases lying between them. The CDR3 is 14 residues long.

As for this clonotype: A much bigger clone sits one base away, suggesting this may be a read error. The J gene is TRBJ2-1, the V gene TRBV19; 11 bases match TRBD2. The germline CDR1 and CDR2 sequences are LNHDA and SQIVND (reference sequence). This CDR3 spans 15 amino acids. CDR3 residues: CASSIALAGGNEQSF. For the CDR3, the DNA is TGTGCCAGTAGTATCGCTCTAGCGGGAGGCAATGAGCAGTCCTTC.

This clonotype has ten or more counts. The chain carries TRBV3-1 and TRBJ1-2; no clear D. The germline V and J ends were trimmed by 1 base and 6 bases, with 6 bases remaining between them. This CDR3 has 12 amino acids. Germline assignment: CDR1 LGHDT and CDR2 YNNKEL (reference sequence). The CDR3 DNA is TGTGCCAGCAGCCAAGCCCTTAATGGCTACACCTTC. Translated: CASSQALNGYTF.

This clonotype was seen ten or more times. For the CDR3, the DNA is TGTGCCTGGAGTGTGGAAGGGGGCGGGAGTACTACGGGGAATGAGCAGTTCTTC. It yields the protein CAWSVEGGGSTTGNEQFF. This rearrangement joins TRBV30 to TRBJ2-1, with D perhaps assigned TRBD1 or TRBD2 (7 bases each). Trimming cost V 0 bases and J 7 bases, with 25 bases left between them. The CDR3 extends over 18 amino acids. Germline V CDR1 and CDR2: GTSNPN, SVGIG (reference sequence).

This clonotype was seen only a few times. The chain carries TRBV19 and TRBJ2-1, with D uncertain. The V end lost 3 bases, the J end lost 7 bases, and 4 bases lay between the germline ends. The CDR3 length is 11 residues. From germline, CDR1 is LNHDA and CDR2 SQIVND (reference sequence). The CDR3 is CASSMQNEQFF. CDR3 DNA sequence: TGTGCCAGTAGTATGCAGAATGAGCAGTTCTTC.

The chain is built from TRBV12-3 or TRBV12-4 and TRBJ2-5; D might be TRBD1 or TRBD2, each matching 5 bases. This CDR3 comprises 13 residues. The V and J ends lost 10 bases and 3 bases respectively, with 15 bases between them. CDR3 DNA: TGTGCCACCCGGGACGACAAGAAAGAGACCCAGTACTTC. This codes for CATRDDKKETQYF.

This clonotype was detected many times. The genes are TRBV11-3 and TRBJ2-7; maybe TRBD1 (5 bases). Per germline, CDR1 SGHNT and CDR2 YENEEA. Deletions cut 5 bases from V and 3 bases from J, with 8 bases between. The CDR3 length is 12 residues. In nucleotides, the CDR3 is TGTGCCAGCAGCGACGACAGCTACGAGCAGTACTTC. Its translation: CASSDDSYEQYF.